This T cell receptor (beta chain) derives from a study of blood T cell repertoires in COVID-19. Seattle researchers signed up patients amid active infection and tracked them longitudinally. CDR3 length: 15 residues. V was clipped by 0 bases and J by 4 bases, with 12 bases between them. Germline loops: CDR1 MNHEY, CDR2 SMNVEV (reference sequence). Here immunoSEQ multiplex PCR was the method, and the copy in TCRdb shows in-frame clones only, minus some. Among 200,000 to 250,000 clones listed, about 83% were seen once. The TCR originated in a woman aged 30 to 39 with COVID-19, enrolled during active disease. The specimen was peripheral blood. The chain joins TRBV27 to TRBJ1-1; D not resolved. Here the CDR3 DNA reads TGTGCCAGCAGTTTATCAGGGTCCGGGGTCACTGAAGCTTTCTTT. Translating gives CASSLSGSGVTEAFF.